This T cell receptor (beta chain) was captured by sequencing in a study of beta chain features in type 1 diabetes listed by TCRdb under 2018. The study in broad terms: Mean age, gender distribution, total cell number and subset yield did not differ between patients and healthy donors. A total of roughly 110 million sorted cells were examined across all samples, and the number of cells per subset was strongly correlated with RNA yield. In the study, TCRB repertoires of sorted circulating CD4+ T cell subsets from recently diagnosed type 1 diabetes patients were compared with those of matched healthy donors. Regulatory and stem cell-like memory subsets were obtained from only 8 patients and roughly eight healthy donors, while naive and central memory subsets were obtained from all 30 or so donors. The full study reports these points: PCR might favor shorter templates, but patient and control samples were amplified and corrected together, so any skew would affect both groups equally. The naive, central memory and regulatory TCRB repertoires appeared to resemble one another more closely among patients than among healthy donors. HLA sub-analyses involved small numbers of individuals, so any influence of HLA type on TCRB rearrangement remained unresolved. In all four CD4+ subsets, TCRB CDR3 length was moderately but significantly shorter in type 1 diabetes patients. At VDJ recombination sites, patients with type 1 diabetes made fewer insertions and deleted more nucleotides, a pattern implying thymic rearrangement abnormalities. Because cDNA rather than genomic DNA was sequenced, highly expressing activated cells could have been over-represented, although no difference in activation and CD3 levels was found between groups.

Taken from the germline V gene, the CDR1 and CDR2 loops are SQVTM and ANQGSEA. The CDR3, cysteine through phenylalanine, is 15 amino acids long. Only the CDR3 DNA stays, 45 bases, in frame from base 1. For this chain, trimming is 7 bases at the V end and 1 base at the J end, and the number of junction bases without a gene match is 7. Each donor gave one peripheral blood draw, averaging around 0.11 L, which was collected into heparinised tubes. A BD FACSAria II and a panel including CD45RO, CCR7, CD25, CD127, CD95 and CD27 were used to sort naive, central memory, regulatory and stem cell-like memory CD4+ T cells. Purity was above 98% for every sorted population. PBMCs were isolated immediately by Lymphoprep density gradient centrifugation and stained directly without culture. To minimize batch effects, samples were stained and sorted in pairs, one healthy donor with one patient per experiment. Of note for this clone: Its target antigen remains unknown. It has no much larger one-base neighbor in the sample; base qualities were not kept.

The entire amount of isolated RNA was reverse transcribed using the High Capacity cDNA Reverse Transcription Kit, so the sequenced TCRB transcripts were expressed ones. Deep immunoSEQ sequencing was performed on naive, central memory and regulatory T cell samples, with an average of roughly 4 million total reads per sample. Sorted cells were lysed in RLT buffer, and RNA was extracted using DNase-treated RNeasy Micro or Mini kits according to cell number. To prevent cross-contamination, every cell subset was processed on its own, while patient and healthy donor samples were processed together. Using the immunoSEQ multiplex PCR, TCRB sequences were amplified from cDNA into 87-bp fragments spanning the CDR3 region. The amplicons were sequenced using the Illumina HiSeq platform. The authors processed their data as follows. PCR bias was corrected computationally using synthetic template baselines, and reads within Hamming distance 2 were collapsed, with unmergeable singletons discarded. By aligning reads against IMGT, V, D and J genes, CDR3 length, and insertions or deletions at six rearrangement sites were assigned. Within each subset, clonotype counts were normalized to sorted cell number, and only after that were true diversity and Gini coefficients computed with the tcR R package. The overlap coefficient, calculated on TCRB nucleotide sequences, was used to measure repertoire sharing. Out-of-frame TCRB sequences from naive cells were analyzed as a proxy for the pre-selection repertoire. TCRdb carries this immuneACCESS record with in-frame sequences only. Its versions omit some clonotypes, under half of them owing to an unresolved V gene in the studies checked, with the rest unexplained. V and J calls and clone size follow that table, whereas D and trimming were derived from the DNA. This sample holds roughly 450,000 clones; about 10% were observed only once. More than 0.045% of the sample is in the top ten clones.

The chain is encoded by TRBV29-1 joined to TRBJ2-1; TRBD2 aligns with 10 central bases. The sample consisted of naive CD4+ T cells from blood. Interpreted using the paper, the cell subset or site label stands for: true naive CD4+ T cells. The receptor was derived from a woman between 18 and 29 years old in good health. DNA sequence: TGCAGCGCAGAAGGACTAGCGGTATCCTACAATGAGCAGTTCTTC. It codes for CSAEGLAVSYNEQFF.